This TCR beta chain was recorded in a study of tumor and adjacent non-tumor tissue in lung cancer. Whole-study findings and limits: Patients with more diverse tumor TCRs had worse survival.

TCRbeta libraries were built with three rounds of nested PCR, modified from ARM-PCR. Each CDR3 protein is one row after TCRdb ran MiXCR on the multiplex PCR reads. The sample shows 75,000 to 100,000 distinct CDR3 sequences, roughly 66% of them seen only once. In regard to this clonotype: The antigen is undetermined. An end of the junction differs from the germline gene, which may be a read error.

No cell sorting was done before RNA was extracted from the tissue. The CDR3 covers 13 residues. Germline CDR1 SEHNR, CDR2 FQNEAQ (reference sequence). The specimen sequenced was lung tumor tissue. This sequence joins TRBV7-9 and TRBJ1-5, with D perhaps matching TRBD1 (5 bases). The sequence was collected from a man aged 60-69 years with non-small cell lung cancer. The DNA of the CDR3 is TGTACCAGCAGCCGAGAGGGGTGTCAGCCCCAGCATTTT. Its translation: CTSSREGCQPQHF.